Following are 9 T cell receptor beta chains from one sample sequenced in a study of T cell responses to AZD1222 COVID-19 vaccine. Produced via immunoSEQ multiplex PCR; TCRdb's table is partial and in-frame only. The data contain 100,000 to 150,000 clones, roughly 89% of them singletons. This specimen consisted of peripheral blood, obtained on day 0 of AZD1222 vaccination. The receptors shown here come from an adult in good health.

V usage is TRBV3-1 (or the pseudogene TRBV3-2) and J usage is TRBJ1-3; D ambiguous. CDR1 LGHDT and CDR2 YNNKEL come from the germline V gene (reference sequence). This CDR3 has 15 residues. Trimming pared 3 bases from V and 0 bases from J, leaving 9 bases between. The CDR3 spells CASSQDGSSGNTIYF. The DNA of the CDR3 is TGTGCCAGCAGCCAGGATGGAAGCTCTGGAAACACCATATATTTT.

The gene calls are TRBV6-5 and TRBJ1-2; 9 bases fit TRBD1. After removal of 2 bases from V and 5 bases from J, the junction contained 3 bases not matched to a gene. The CDR3 covers 14 residues. Per germline, CDR1 MNHEY and CDR2 SVGAGI. CDR3 loop: CASSYGQGRYGYTF. In nucleotides, the CDR3 is TGTGCCAGCAGTTACGGACAGGGGAGGTATGGCTACACCTTC.

The chain links TRBV2 to TRBJ2-1; D might be TRBD2 (7 bases). V was shortened by 4 bases and J by 7 bases, with 14 bases between the two germline ends. CDR1 is SNHLY and CDR2 is FYNNEI in the germline V gene. This CDR3 has 14 residues. Written as DNA, the CDR3 is TGTGCCAGCAGTGTCGGGGGGCAGAGGAATGAGCAGTTCTTC. Its protein is CASSVGGQRNEQFF.

This clone was counted only a few times. The junction shows a germline mismatch at one end, possibly a read error. V and J are TRBV7-2 and TRBJ1-2, with a weak D call TRBD1 (5 bases). CDR3 length equals 9 residues. Looked up from germline, CDR1 is SGHTA and CDR2 is FQGNSA. In nucleotides, the CDR3 is TGTGCCAGCAGCCTCTCGACAGACTTC. The encoded protein is CASSLSTDF.

The rearrangement links TRBV5-8 to TRBJ1-2; D gene unclear. Germline CDR1 and CDR2: SGHTS and YDEGEE. The CDR3 contains 13 residues. Trimming pared 2 bases from V and 5 bases from J, leaving 10 bases between. In DNA form, the CDR3 reads TGTGCCAGCAGCTTATTGTCAGCGTATGGCTACACCTTC. Protein sequence: CASSLLSAYGYTF.

This clone was picked up one time. V usage is TRBV4-2 and J usage is TRBJ2-7, with D perhaps matching TRBD2 (6 bases). The CDR3 sequence is 19 residues long. Germline V CDR1 and CDR2: LGHNA, YNFKEQ. V was shortened by 0 bases and J by 3 bases, with 24 bases between the two germline ends. CDR3: CASSQDPPTGVGGFYEQYF. CDR3 coding DNA: TGTGCCAGCAGCCAAGATCCCCCAACGGGGGTAGGAGGTTTCTACGAGCAGTACTTC.

In its sample, this clone was seen once. The chain links TRBV18 to TRBJ1-1; D not certain. Between the trimmed V and J ends, which lost 6 bases and 1 base, there was a span of 12 bases. This CDR3 comprises 14 residues. Germline V gene data show CDR1 as KGHSH and CDR2 as LQKENI. The CDR3: CASSLRAENTEAFF. The CDR3 DNA reads TGTGCCAGCTCCCTGAGGGCAGAGAACACTGAAGCTTTCTTT.

The chain is built from TRBV5-1 and TRBJ1-6; D uncertain. CDR1 is SGHRS and CDR2 is YFSETQ in the germline V gene. The V gene lost 3 bases and the J gene lost 2 bases, with 9 bases spanning the gap. CDR3 length: 15 residues. In DNA form, the CDR3 reads TGCGCCAGCAGCTCGGACGGAGCCTATAATTCACCCCTCCACTTT. Its protein is CASSSDGAYNSPLHF. The full variable domain, its missing parts supplied by reference TRBV5-1 and TRBJ1-6, is KAGVTQTPRYLIKTRGQQVTLSCSPISGHRSVSWYQQTPGQGLQFLFEYFSETQRNKGNFPGRFSGRQFSNSRSEMNVSTLELGDSALYLCASSSDGAYNSPLHFGNGTRLTVT.

The J gene is TRBJ1-3, the V gene TRBV5-1, with D perhaps TRBD1 (5 bases). Trimming took 0 bases from V and 3 from J, leaving 13 bases between them. Germline CDR1 is SGHRS and CDR2 is YFSETQ. CDR3 length equals 16 residues. The CDR3 spells CASSLAGGSYGNTIYF. The CDR3 region has the DNA TGCGCCAGCAGCTTGGCCGGGGGGTCTTATGGAAACACCATATATTTT.